This record looks at one T cell receptor beta chain sequence and its context. The antigen it recognizes is unknown. No clone much larger than this one lies a single base away; base qualities are absent. Whole blood was collected in K2EDTA tubes by collaborating institutions according to the institutions' own protocols. Collaborator samples were shipped for TCRbeta analysis as frozen whole blood, isolated PBMCs, or DNA extracted from either sample type. This entry comes from a study of blood T cell repertoires in COVID-19 (TCRdb year 2020). Concerning the study at large: Samples from collaborators originated in the United States, Italy and Spain and spanned both the acute and convalescent phases of COVID-19. The prospective study material was composed of cDNA or gDNA derived from T cells, B-cell-depleted T cells, or PBMCs. Subjects who had been exposed to COVID-19, were actively infected with it, or had recovered from it provided the deeply sampled blood TCRbeta repertoires that made up the dataset. The repertoires were released in a freely available public database intended as a resource for research on the immune response to SARS-CoV-2. Samples came from the ongoing ImmuneRACE study (first 160 participants) plus 1,254 subjects from 6 global collaborators. Sample metadata almost always included a de-identified subject ID, COVID-19 status, age in years and sex. HLA class I and class II types, where available, came from metadata supplied by the sample provider rather than from assay-based typing.

General conclusions and limits of the study: Clinical and demographic metadata were provided uncurated, with the amount varying by source and participant.

TCRbeta CDR3 regions were amplified from genomic DNA by means of the immunoSEQ Assay, a bias-controlled multiplex PCR. In the authors' own workflow: The number of nucleated cells in each sample was estimated by amplification of reference gene primers within the assay. To quantify the absolute abundance of each unique TCRbeta CDR3 rearrangement, sequence reads were collapsed and filtered. For each sample, productive Simpson clonality was calculated as the square root of Simpson's diversity index across productive rearrangements. Imported from immuneACCESS, the table was reduced by TCRdb to in-frame sequences with V and J called. These copies leave out some clones; in studies compared against another copy, an unresolved V gene accounts for under half, and the cause of the remainder is not known. V, J and clone size are those of that table, while D and trimming were read from the DNA. The sample profile shows under 200,000 clones; roughly 85% of them were found once. The ten largest make up around 5% of the sample.

This TCR derives from a woman of 80 years or more with acute or convalescent COVID-19. The sample comprised peripheral blood.

The CDR3 region: CASSQPGATEAFF. The nucleotide sequence reads TGTGCCAGCAGCCAACCAGGGGCCACTGAAGCTTTCTTT. This chain is built from TRBV3-1 (or the pseudogene TRBV3-2) and TRBJ1-1; TRBD1 is a weak D gene call, 6 bases matching. The V and J ends are trimmed by 2 bases and 4 bases, leaving 8 bases between them. Including cysteine and phenylalanine, the CDR3 has 13 amino acids. The only DNA kept is the CDR3, 39 bases in frame from the first base. In the germline V gene (reference sequence), CDR1 corresponds to LGHDT and CDR2 to YNNKEL.